These 16 T cell receptor beta chains originate from one sample sequenced in a study of T cell responses to AZD1222 COVID-19 vaccine. Assay used: immunoSEQ multiplex PCR; TCRdb lists only in-frame clones, some missing. The top ten hold about 4.5% of the sample, which has some 160,000 clones, 85% to 95% seen once. The source was peripheral blood, collected on day 0 of AZD1222 vaccination. Receptor source: an adult in good health.

The V and J genes are TRBV7-9 and TRBJ2-5; a possible D gene is TRBD2 (6 bases). This CDR3 region has 13 residues. The V end lost 1 base, the J end lost 3 bases, and 6 bases lay between the germline ends. Germline V lookup: CDR1 SEHNR, CDR2 FQNEAQ (reference sequence). This CDR3 is CASSLGGEETQYF. The CDR3 DNA sequence: TGTGCCAGCAGCTTAGGGGGGGAAGAGACCCAGTACTTC.

This chain uses TRBV5-1 with TRBJ1-5; 9 bases fit TRBD1. Germline CDR1 and CDR2: SGHRS and YFSETQ. The CDR3 has 15 residues. V lost 2 bases to trimming and J lost 3 bases; unmatched junction nucleotides: 3. The CDR3 bases are TGCGCCAGCAGCTTACAGGGGGCCGACAATCAGCCCCAGCATTTT. As protein: CASSLQGADNQPQHF.

The rearrangement joins TRBV6-2 or TRBV6-3 to TRBJ2-4; perhaps TRBD1 as D (6 bases). CDR1 and CDR2 (germline): MNHEY, SVGEGT. The CDR3 covers 15 residues. V was clipped by 6 bases and J by 0 bases, with 12 bases between them. The CDR3 DNA sequence: TGTGCCAGCAGCCGACAGGCCCTAGCCAAAAACATTCAGTACTTC. Translated: CASSRQALAKNIQYF.

The CDR3 is CASSIDRSDTQYF. CDR3 DNA: TGTGCCAGTAGTATAGACAGGTCAGATACGCAGTATTTT. The rearrangement uses TRBV19 and TRBJ2-3; D uncertain. CDR3 length: 13 amino acids. The V and J ends lost 0 bases and 4 bases respectively, with 5 bases between them. Looked up from germline, CDR1 is LNHDA and CDR2 is SQIVND (reference sequence).

The sample holds a few counts of this clone. The genes are TRBV4-2 and TRBJ2-4, with D possibly being TRBD1 or TRBD2 (5 bases each). V was clipped by 0 bases and J by 0 bases, with 12 bases between them. Germline V lookup: CDR1 LGHNA, CDR2 YNFKEQ. This CDR3 has 17 amino acids. This CDR3 reads CASSQDRDGRAKNIQYF. CDR3 coding DNA: TGTGCCAGCAGCCAAGATAGGGACGGCCGAGCCAAAAACATTCAGTACTTC.

This sequence joins TRBV20-1 and TRBJ2-2; D not resolved. Trimming stripped 6 bases from V and 1 base from J, with 3 bases between. This CDR3 region has 11 residues. CDR1 is DFQATT and CDR2 is SNEGSKA in the germline V gene (reference sequence). The CDR3 nucleotides are TGCAGTGCACAGAACACCGGGGAGCTGTTTTTT. Translating it yields CSAQNTGELFF.

Ten or more counts support this clone. The V gene is TRBV3-1 (or the pseudogene TRBV3-2), the J gene TRBJ1-1; no definite D call. The CDR3 totals 15 residues. Germline lookup yields CDR1 LGHDT and CDR2 YNNKEL (reference sequence). V was shortened by 3 bases and J by 7 bases, with 18 bases between the two germline ends. The CDR3 coding sequence is TGTGCCAGCAGCCAGGAATTTACAGCGGTCGATGAAGCTTTCTTT. Its translation: CASSQEFTAVDEAFF.

The chain recombines TRBV30 with TRBJ1-3; D is uncertain. V was pared by 1 base and J by 1 base, with 5 bases between. CDR3 size: 13 residues. CDR1 is GTSNPN, CDR2 SVGIG, per germline (reference sequence). CDR3 amino acids: CAWSGGSGNTIYF. CDR3 DNA sequence: TGTGCCTGGAGTGGAGGTTCTGGAAACACCATATATTTT.

The chain recombines TRBV6-1 with TRBJ2-7; D gene ambiguous. Trimming stripped 0 bases from V and 5 bases from J, with 2 bases between. CDR1 is MNHNS, CDR2 SASEGT, per germline. This CDR3 is 11 amino acids long. CDR3 loop: CASSEANEQYF. In DNA form, the CDR3 reads TGTGCCAGCAGTGAAGCTAACGAGCAGTACTTC.

The J gene is TRBJ2-4, the V gene TRBV6-2 or TRBV6-3; 7 bases agree with TRBD2. The CDR3 consists of 16 residues. Per germline, CDR1 MNHEY and CDR2 SVGEGT. Germline trimming cut 2 bases from V and 0 bases from J; bases unmatched to any gene: 4. The CDR3 DNA follows: TGTGCCAGCAGTTACCAGGCGGGAGTAGCCAAAAACATTCAGTACTTC. Its translation is CASSYQAGVAKNIQYF.

This chain links TRBV9 with TRBJ2-7, with D unclear. The CDR3 loop spans 13 amino acids. V was trimmed by 2 bases and J by 5 bases, leaving 11 bases between them. Germline V gene lookup returns CDR1 SGDLS and CDR2 YYNGEE. The CDR3 bases are TGTGCCAGCAGCGTTTCTGGAAGGGACGAGCAGTACTTC. This encodes CASSVSGRDEQYF. The whole variable domain, filled in from reference TRBV9 and TRBJ2-7, reads DSGVTQTPKHLITATGQRVTLRCSPRSGDLSVYWYQQSLDQGLQFLIQYYNGEERAKGNILERFSAQQFPDLHSELNLSSLELGDSALYFCASSVSGRDEQYFGPGTRLTVT.

Here the CDR3 reads CASSLATDTQYF. The CDR3 nucleotides read TGTGCCAGCAGCTTGGCGACAGATACGCAGTATTTT. V is TRBV11-3 and J is TRBJ2-3; D is ambiguous. Germline V gene lookup returns CDR1 SGHNT and CDR2 YENEEA. This CDR3 spans 12 amino acids. V gave up 3 bases and J gave up 3 bases, with 4 bases separating them. The whole variable domain, filled in from reference TRBV11-3 and TRBJ2-3, reads EAGVVQSPRYKIIEKKQPVAFWCNPISGHNTLYWYLQNLGQGPELLIRYENEEAVDDSQLPKDRFSAERLKGVDSTLKIQPAELGDSAVYLCASSLATDTQYFGPGTRLTVL.

The genes are TRBV6-5 and TRBJ1-2; tentatively, D is TRBD1 (5 bases). Trimming took off 11 bases at V and 3 bases at J, with 16 bases between the two ends. The CDR3 consists of 13 residues. Germline assignment: CDR1 MNHEY and CDR2 SVGAGI. This CDR3 reads CAAKQGVDYGYTF. DNA for the CDR3: TGTGCCGCAAAGCAGGGCGTCGACTATGGCTACACCTTC.

The chain uses TRBV11-2 and TRBJ1-2; possible D gene TRBD1, 5 bases. V gave up 6 bases and J gave up 3 bases, with 11 bases separating them. The CDR3 sequence is 13 residues long. Germline V CDR1 and CDR2: SGHAT, FQNNGV. Here the CDR3 reads CASSPQGYYGYTF. The CDR3, as DNA: TGTGCCAGCAGTCCCCAGGGTTACTATGGCTACACCTTC.

The chain is built from TRBV19 and TRBJ2-5; D may be TRBD1 (5 bases). This CDR3 comprises 13 residues. Germline assignment: CDR1 LNHDA and CDR2 SQIVND (reference sequence). Trimming pared 11 bases from V and 1 base from J, leaving 14 bases between. The CDR3 sequence: CAPPEGVQETQYF. The CDR3 DNA reads TGTGCCCCCCCCGAAGGGGTCCAAGAGACCCAGTACTTC.

The genes are TRBV5-1 and TRBJ1-3; the D is unclear. V shed 0 bases and J shed 0 bases, with 4 bases lying between them. This CDR3 is built from 14 residues. Germline loops: CDR1 SGHRS, CDR2 YFSETQ. The CDR3 region has the DNA TGCGCCAGCAGCTTGGCCGTCTCTGGAAACACCATATATTTT. Amino acids: CASSLAVSGNTIYF.